This T cell receptor beta chain comes out of a study of CD8 T cells in ankylosing spondylitis listed by TCRdb under 2017. Regarding the complete study: The study set out to find disease-linked TCR variants by profiling T cell receptor beta repertoires in ankylosing spondylitis patients and healthy donors. The full study cohort comprised roughly 24 ankylosing spondylitis patients and 85 to 120 healthy donors. Samples of peripheral blood were taken, and for ankylosing spondylitis patients, synovial fluid was collected as well.

This clonotype was found a few times. No antigen is known for it. It has no much larger one-base neighbor in the sample; base qualities were not kept. V sheds 3 bases and J sheds 6 bases, leaving 13 bases between their ends. The CDR3 goes from the cysteine to the phenylalanine over 14 residues. Of all the DNA, just the CDR3 is kept, 42 bases in frame from base 1. The instrument was an Illumina HiSeq 2500. Quantitative 5'-RACE with molecular barcodes was the method used to prepare the TCR beta libraries. The study's own analysis went as follows. A new computational method based on a probabilistic model of VDJ rearrangement was used to identify disease-linked TCR variants. TCRdb redid the processing of the public reads, applying fastp at Q25 and MiXCR, and retained in-frame beta chains. Each record represents a unique CDR3 protein, reported with the most common genes and DNA among its rows. V and J calls and clone size were set by TCRdb, not the authors. The sample data list about 450,000 distinct CDR3 sequences, and about 24% of these were observed just once. The ten largest clones capture 0.89% of the sample.

Summary of the overall study and its limitations: The disease-linked clones showed a CD8+ phenotype and occurred at relatively low frequencies in peripheral blood. Significant enrichment of the disease-linked clones was reported in matched synovial fluid samples from ankylosing spondylitis patients. A TCR beta motif made up of several highly homologous amino acid variants appeared to be characteristic of blood from ankylosing spondylitis patients. Some motif variants were previously reported in synovial fluid and blood of reactive arthritis patients, suggesting common disease-initiation mechanisms.

The sample consisted of blood, either unsorted or a sorted T cell fraction (not recorded which). This chain joins TRBV12-3 or TRBV12-4 to TRBJ2-3; a confident D gene designation cannot be given. This receptor was taken from a male donor with ankylosing spondylitis. CDR3 region: CASSFNYDGDTQYF. The DNA sequence is as follows: TGTGCCAGCAGTTTTAACTATGACGGGGATACGCAGTATTTT.